A single sample gave rise to the 15 T cell receptor beta chains below, sequenced in a study of blood T cell repertoires in COVID-19. This table comes from immunoSEQ multiplex PCR, and its TCRdb copy is limited to in-frame clones, with some not included. Of approximately 250,000 clones in the sample, roughly 85% were seen once. Sequenced input: PBMCs or T cells enriched from blood (not recorded which). The origin of the receptors is a woman aged 50 to 60 with acute COVID-19.

The chain uses TRBV24-1 and TRBJ2-1, with D possibly being TRBD2 (6 bases). V was pared by 10 bases and J by 1 base, with 13 bases between. CDR1 KGHDR and CDR2 SFDVKD come from the germline V gene. The CDR3 length is 14 residues. In DNA, the CDR3 is TGTGCCACAGGAGGCGGAGGGTCCTACAATGAGCAGTTCTTC. As protein: CATGGGGSYNEQFF.

The chain links TRBV11-2 to TRBJ2-5; unclear D gene. The CDR3 contains 12 residues. CDR1 is SGHAT and CDR2 is FQNNGV in the germline V gene. V was clipped by 4 bases and J by 2 bases, with 5 bases between them. The CDR3 here is CASSSSQETQYF. CDR3 nucleotide sequence: TGTGCCAGCAGCTCGTCGCAAGAGACCCAGTACTTC.

The rearrangement joins TRBV20-1 to TRBJ1-1; TRBD1 might be the D (5 bases). V was cut by 5 bases and J by 4 bases, with 8 bases left in between. The germline CDR1 and CDR2 sequences are DFQATT and SNEGSKA (reference sequence). This CDR3 spans 11 amino acids. The CDR3 nucleotides are TGCAGTGCTGTAGGGGCCACTGAAGCTTTCTTT. It codes for CSAVGATEAFF.

The V gene is TRBV7-2, the J gene TRBJ1-1, with D possibly matching TRBD1 (5 bases). Trimming removed 5 bases from V and 5 bases from J, with 12 bases in between. CDR1 and CDR2 (germline): SGHTA, FQGNSA. CDR3 length: 13 residues. The CDR3 nucleotides read TGTGCCAGCAGCCGACAGTTTGGGACTGAAGCTTTCTTT. Encoded protein: CASSRQFGTEAFF.

V usage is TRBV30 and J usage is TRBJ2-1; 8 bases line up with TRBD1. Germline CDR1 reads GTSNPN; CDR2 reads SVGIG (reference sequence). J gave up 3 bases and V 4 bases, and 8 bases lay outside the gene matches. The CDR3 is 15 residues long. The CDR3 DNA follows: TGTGCCTGGACCTTTGGACAGGGCTTCTACAATGAGCAGTTCTTC. It is translated as CAWTFGQGFYNEQFF.

The chain couples TRBV4-3 to TRBJ1-6; possible D gene TRBD1, 6 bases. V dropped 0 bases and J dropped 0 bases, with 12 bases sitting between them. The V gene's germline CDR1 is LGHNA and CDR2 YSLEER. The CDR3 spans 18 residues. CDR3 DNA sequence: TGCGCCAGCAGCCAAGAGGGGGCAGATACCTCCTATAATTCACCCCTCCACTTT. Its translation is CASSQEGADTSYNSPLHF.

The V gene is TRBV2, the J gene TRBJ1-5; 10 bases map to TRBD1. Per the germline V gene, CDR1 is SNHLY and CDR2 is FYNNEI. V lost 7 bases to trimming and J lost 5 bases; unmatched junction nucleotides: 5. The CDR3 has 14 amino acids. CDR3: CASKGQGGYQPQHF. The CDR3 coding sequence is TGTGCCAGCAAAGGACAGGGGGGTTATCAGCCCCAGCATTTT.

J is TRBJ1-5 and V is TRBV2; D unclear. Germline V gives CDR1 SNHLY, CDR2 FYNNEI. The CDR3 loop spans 12 amino acids. V gave up 2 bases and J gave up 5 bases, with 4 bases separating them. CDR3 nucleotide sequence: TGTGCCAGCAGTGAATATGATCAGCCCCAGCATTTT. Translating gives CASSEYDQPQHF.

The CDR3, as DNA: TGTGCCAGCAGTTCAGGGGAATTGGAGACCCAGTACTTC. Its translation: CASSSGELETQYF. The rearrangement joins TRBV11-3 to TRBJ2-5; possible D gene TRBD1, 6 bases. The ends were cut back, 6 bases at V and 5 bases at J, with 13 bases in the middle. Germline V gene lookup returns CDR1 SGHNT and CDR2 YENEEA. The CDR3 length is 13 residues.

Here the CDR3 DNA reads TGCGCCAGCAGCCTTGGACAGATTGCAACTAATGAAAAACTGTTTTTT. It yields the protein CASSLGQIATNEKLFF. This sequence joins TRBV5-1 and TRBJ1-4; tentative D call: TRBD1 (6 bases). With 4 bases removed from V and 0 bases from J, the gap between germline ends came to 13 bases. Germline assignment: CDR1 SGHRS and CDR2 YFSETQ. CDR3 length equals 16 residues.

The V gene is TRBV6-5, the J gene TRBJ2-1; the match to TRBD2 covers 7 bases. This CDR3 comprises 11 residues. Germline assignment: CDR1 MNHEY and CDR2 SVGAGI. J gave up 16 bases and V 4 bases, and 7 bases lay outside the gene matches. CDR3 coding DNA: TGTGCCAGCAGTTGGGGACTAACAATTTTCTTC. This codes for CASSWGLTIFF.

This rearrangement joins TRBV27 to TRBJ1-1; 10 bases fit TRBD1. CDR3 length: 10 amino acids. Germline-derived CDR1 and CDR2 are MNHEY and SMNVEV (reference sequence). V trimming: 8 bases; J trimming: 11 bases; junction bases outside the gene matches: 2. Written as DNA, the CDR3 is TGTGCCAGCGGGACAGGGGAGGCTTTCTTT. Residues: CASGTGEAFF.

The CDR3 reads CASSLDRSGADTQYF. CDR3 in DNA: TGCGCCAGCAGCTTGGACAGGTCGGGCGCAGATACGCAGTATTTT. The V gene is TRBV5-1, the J gene TRBJ2-3, with D possibly TRBD1 on 5 matching bases. The CDR3 runs 15 residues. In germline, CDR1 is SGHRS, CDR2 YFSETQ. Trimming left V 0 bases short and J 4 bases short, with 12 bases between. Together with reference TRBV5-1 and TRBJ2-3, the CDR3 gives the full variable domain: KAGVTQTPRYLIKTRGQQVTLSCSPISGHRSVSWYQQTPGQGLQFLFEYFSETQRNKGNFPGRFSGRQFSNSRSEMNVSTLELGDSALYLCASSLDRSGADTQYFGPGTRLTVL.

The V and J genes are TRBV6-5 and TRBJ1-5; D is perhaps TRBD1 (5 bases). CDR1 and CDR2 (germline): MNHEY, SVGAGI. This CDR3 contains 15 residues. The V and J ends lost 7 bases and 5 bases respectively, with 18 bases between them. CDR3 protein: CASMGGSRAYQPQHF. As DNA, the CDR3 is TGTGCCAGCATGGGCGGCAGCAGGGCGTATCAGCCCCAGCATTTT.

The V and J genes are TRBV25-1 and TRBJ2-3, with D hard to call. The germline V and J ends were trimmed by 4 bases and 1 base, with 9 bases remaining between them. CDR1 is MGHDK and CDR2 is SYGVNS in the germline V gene. This CDR3 contains 14 residues. Here the CDR3 DNA reads TGTGCCAGCAGTGGTCCGGCGGGCACAGATACGCAGTATTTT. Protein product: CASSGPAGTDTQYF.